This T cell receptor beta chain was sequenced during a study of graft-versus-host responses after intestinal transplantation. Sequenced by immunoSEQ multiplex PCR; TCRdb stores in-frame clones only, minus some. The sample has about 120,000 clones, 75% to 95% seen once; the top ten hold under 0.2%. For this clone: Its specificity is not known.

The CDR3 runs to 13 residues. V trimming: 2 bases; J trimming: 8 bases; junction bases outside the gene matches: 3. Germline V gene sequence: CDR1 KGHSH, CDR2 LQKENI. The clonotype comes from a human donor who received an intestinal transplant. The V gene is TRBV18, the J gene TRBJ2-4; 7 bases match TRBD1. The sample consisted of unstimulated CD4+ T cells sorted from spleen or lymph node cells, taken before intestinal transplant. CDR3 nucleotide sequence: TGTGCCAGCTCACCAGGGACAGCGGACATTCAGTACTTC. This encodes CASSPGTADIQYF. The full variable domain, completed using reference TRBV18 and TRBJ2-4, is NAGVMQNPRHLVRRRGQEARLRCSPMKGHSHVYWYRQLPEEGLKFMVYLQKENIIDESGMPKERFSAEFPKEGPSILRIQQVVRGDSAAYFCASSPGTADIQYFGAGTRLSVL.